A selection of T cell receptor beta chains follows, all from one sample in a study of blood T cell repertoires in COVID-19. Sequencing was performed with immunoSEQ multiplex PCR; in TCRdb, only in-frame clones are kept and a portion is missing. This table has 55,000 to 80,000 clones, about four fifths appearing once. The sequenced sample was peripheral blood. The receptor source for this set is a human donor in a cohort sampled during active COVID-19. Both conserved end residues are part of each CDR3. A D gene is named only where the DNA matches it firmly. Expanded clones are given a class, and other clones once, few, many or no size at all.

d_gene: TRBD2; j_gene: TRBJ2-3; v_gene: TRBV3-1/TRBV3-2; abundance: NA; CDR3aa: CASSFEGLAGGGTDTQYF; CDR3nt: TGTGCCAGCAGCTTCGAGGGACTAGCGGGGGGAGGCACAGATACGCAGTATTTT
d_gene: TRBD2; j_gene: TRBJ2-3; v_gene: TRBV2; abundance: NA; CDR3aa: CARGGEGGTDTQYF; CDR3nt: TGTGCCAGGGGGGGGGAAGGCGGCACAGATACGCAGTATTTT
d_gene: NA; j_gene: TRBJ1-2; v_gene: TRBV5-6; abundance: NA; CDR3aa: CASSPRGLGNYGYTF; CDR3nt: TGTGCCAGCAGCCCGAGAGGGTTGGGGAACTATGGCTACACCTTC
d_gene: TRBD2; j_gene: TRBJ2-3; v_gene: TRBV5-1; abundance: NA; CDR3aa: CASSLDLAGGPHTQYF; CDR3nt: TGCGCCAGCAGCTTGGATCTAGCGGGGGGGCCACATACGCAGTATTTT
d_gene: NA; j_gene: TRBJ2-7; v_gene: TRBV20-1; abundance: NA; CDR3aa: CSSEQGYEQYF; CDR3nt: TGCAGTTCAGAACAGGGTTACGAGCAGTACTTC
d_gene: TRBD1; j_gene: TRBJ2-3; v_gene: TRBV6-5; abundance: NA; CDR3aa: CASSYSRQGADTQYF; CDR3nt: TGTGCCAGCAGTTACTCTCGACAGGGAGCAGATACGCAGTATTTT
d_gene: TRBD1; j_gene: TRBJ2-3; v_gene: TRBV2; abundance: once; CDR3aa: CASSGDRGPSDTQYF; CDR3nt: TGTGCCAGCAGTGGGGACAGGGGGCCGTCAGATACGCAGTATTTT
d_gene: TRBD1; j_gene: TRBJ2-7; v_gene: TRBV13; abundance: NA; CDR3aa: CASSSYRGSSYEQYF; CDR3nt: TGTGCCAGCAGCTCTTACAGGGGCAGCTCCTACGAGCAGTACTTC
d_gene: NA; j_gene: TRBJ1-4; v_gene: TRBV14; abundance: NA; CDR3aa: CASSQVGGTREKLFF; CDR3nt: TGTGCCAGCAGCCAAGTCGGGGGTACGCGGGAAAAACTGTTTTTT
d_gene: NA; j_gene: TRBJ2-3; v_gene: TRBV5-1; abundance: NA; CDR3aa: CASSVLQGVADTQYF; CDR3nt: TGCGCCAGCAGCGTATTACAGGGTGTGGCAGATACGCAGTATTTT
d_gene: TRBD2; j_gene: TRBJ2-7; v_gene: TRBV19; abundance: NA; CDR3aa: CASSIASGGGYEQYF; CDR3nt: TGTGCCAGTAGTATTGCCAGCGGGGGGGGGTACGAGCAGTACTTC
d_gene: TRBD1; j_gene: TRBJ1-6; v_gene: TRBV28; abundance: NA; CDR3aa: CASTLKQGANSPLHF; CDR3nt: TGTGCCAGCACCCTAAAACAGGGGGCAAATTCACCCCTCCACTTT
d_gene: TRBD1; j_gene: TRBJ2-2; v_gene: TRBV2; abundance: NA; CDR3aa: CASNEDRAANTGELFF; CDR3nt: TGTGCCAGCAACGAGGACAGGGCTGCGAACACCGGGGAGCTGTTTTTT